This TCR beta chain was obtained from a study of blood T cell repertoires in COVID-19. The table came from immunoSEQ multiplex PCR; TCRdb's copy has only in-frame clones and leaves some out. The table lists about 57,000 clones, roughly 90% of them singletons. The CDR3 is 14 amino acids. This sequence originates from an elderly woman with COVID-19, enrolled during active disease. Sequencing used peripheral blood. The chain combines TRBV21-1 with TRBJ1-6. TRBV21-1 represents a pseudogene. CDR3 DNA: TGTGCCAGCTGCCCGTCGAGGGATAATTCACCCCTCCACTTT. It is translated as CASCPSRDNSPLHF.